This entry lists 21 T cell receptor beta chains sequenced from one sample in a study of T cells after yellow fever vaccination. TCRdb reprocessed the 5' RACE reads with MiXCR, giving one entry per CDR3 protein. Of some 320,000 distinct CDR3 sequences listed, 3.5% to 4.5% are singletons. This specimen was PBMCs, taken 15 days after the yellow fever booster vaccination. These receptors originate from a young man who received the YFV17D yellow fever vaccine.

The CDR3 sequence is CASSIGGAYGYTF. The CDR3 DNA reads TGTGCCAGCAGCATAGGGGGCGCCTATGGCTACACCTTC. The gene calls are TRBV7-2 and TRBJ1-2; 7 positions match TRBD1. V lost 5 bases to trimming and J lost 4 bases; unmatched junction nucleotides: 4. Per germline, CDR1 SGHTA and CDR2 FQGNSA. CDR3 length: 13 amino acids.

This clonotype was recorded many times. The rearrangement links TRBV20-1 to TRBJ2-1; a possible D gene is TRBD2 (7 bases). CDR1 and CDR2 (germline): DFQATT, SNEGSKA (reference sequence). The CDR3 has 12 residues. Trimming cost V 5 bases and J 13 bases, with 18 bases left between them. The CDR3 sequence: CSAPPTGGSQFF. CDR3 in DNA: TGCAGTGCTCCCCCCACGGGGGGCTCCCAGTTCTTC.

The table lists this clonotype with many counts. The chain links TRBV6-2 or TRBV6-3 to TRBJ1-1; maybe TRBD1 (6 bases). V was trimmed by 6 bases and J by 6 bases, leaving 11 bases between them. CDR3 length: 12 residues. The germline V gene has CDR1 MNHEY and CDR2 SVGEGT. CDR3 residues: CASRIDRSEAFF. CDR3 DNA: TGTGCCAGCAGGATAGACAGGTCTGAAGCTTTCTTT.

This clonotype has ten or more counts. The rearrangement uses TRBV15 and TRBJ2-1; 8 bases match TRBD2. V was clipped by 0 bases and J by 7 bases; unmatched bases: 5. CDR1 is LNHNV and CDR2 is YYDKDF in the germline V gene (reference sequence). This CDR3 is 15 amino acids long. For the CDR3, the DNA is TGTGCCACCAGCAGAGATCCTTCGGGAGGGAATGAGCAGTTCTTC. As protein: CATSRDPSGGNEQFF.

The chain links TRBV19 to TRBJ2-1, with 10 bases identical to TRBD2. The CDR3 length is 15 residues. The junction had 7 bases not matched to a gene; V was cut back by 7 bases and J by 4 bases. CDR1 is LNHDA, CDR2 SQIVND, per germline (reference sequence). CDR3 amino acids: CASMRTSGSYNEQFF. DNA of the CDR3: TGTGCCAGTATGAGGACTAGCGGTTCGTACAATGAGCAGTTCTTC. Looking up the rest from reference TRBV19 and TRBJ2-1 gives the full variable domain: DGGITQSPKYLFRKEGQNVTLSCEQNLNHDAMYWYRQDPGQGLRLIYYSQIVNDFQKGDIAEGYSVSREKKESFPLTVTSAQKNPTAFYLCASMRTSGSYNEQFFGPGTRLTVL.

This chain joins TRBV15 and TRBJ2-3; D call uncertain. Trimming cost V 1 base and J 5 bases, with 13 bases left between them. Germline CDR1 LNHNV, CDR2 YYDKDF (reference sequence). This CDR3 spans 15 amino acids. The CDR3 reads CATSRGAITGDTQYF. The CDR3 DNA reads as TGTGCCACCAGCAGAGGGGCCATAACGGGAGATACGCAGTATTTT.

The chain combines TRBV4-2 with TRBJ1-2, with unresolved D. Germline lookup yields CDR1 LGHNA and CDR2 YNFKEQ. Trimming pared 0 bases from V and 8 bases from J, leaving 10 bases between. This CDR3 contains 13 residues. CDR3 residues: CASSQDISAGYTF. The CDR3 DNA is TGTGCCAGCAGCCAAGATATCTCTGCGGGCTACACCTTC.

This clonotype was seen a few times. This chain links TRBV2 with TRBJ2-1; D call uncertain. Germline CDR1 reads SNHLY; CDR2 reads FYNNEI. This CDR3 has 15 amino acids. Trimming removed 4 bases from V and 9 bases from J, with 19 bases in between. Here the CDR3 reads CASSVKRPLTGEQFF. The CDR3 nucleotides are TGTGCCAGCAGTGTTAAGCGCCCCTTAACGGGTGAGCAGTTCTTC.

This clonotype was found many times. V is TRBV4-2 and J is TRBJ1-1, with D perhaps matching TRBD1 (5 bases). The CDR3 runs 14 residues. V was trimmed by 6 bases and J by 5 bases, leaving 16 bases between them. Germline CDR1 LGHNA, CDR2 YNFKEQ. CDR3 region: CASRRVGDKTEAFF. Here the CDR3 DNA reads TGTGCCAGCAGAAGAGTGGGGGATAAGACTGAAGCTTTCTTT.

V and J are TRBV5-1 and TRBJ2-7, with D possibly being TRBD2 (5 bases). Trimming stripped 0 bases from V and 3 bases from J, with 7 bases between. The CDR3 sequence is 13 residues long. Germline CDR1 SGHRS, CDR2 YFSETQ. CDR3 residues: CASSLGEGYEQYV. As DNA, the CDR3 is TGCGCCAGCAGCTTGGGTGAGGGCTACGAGCAGTACGTC.

This clonotype was seen ten or more times. The J gene is TRBJ2-5, the V gene TRBV20-1, with TRBD2 matching over 11 bases. The J segment lost 0 bases and the V segment lost 3 bases, leaving 6 bases of the junction unmatched. The CDR3 is 16 amino acids. Germline CDR1 DFQATT, CDR2 SNEGSKA (reference sequence). The CDR3 sequence: CSARRASGGHQETQYF. CDR3 bases: TGCAGTGCTAGGAGGGCTAGCGGGGGGCACCAAGAGACCCAGTACTTC.

CDR3: CASSGDGSYEQYF. The CDR3 bases are TGTGCCAGTAGTGGGGACGGCTCCTACGAGCAGTACTTC. This chain joins TRBV19 and TRBJ2-7; D tentatively reads TRBD1 or TRBD2 (5 bases each). Trimming removed 5 bases at V and 0 bases at J, with 8 bases between. Germline CDR1 is LNHDA and CDR2 is SQIVND (reference sequence). This CDR3 region has 13 residues.

V is TRBV5-1 and J is TRBJ1-6; D may be TRBD1 (5 bases). Germline CDR1 SGHRS, CDR2 YFSETQ. Trimming stripped 3 bases from V and 6 bases from J, with 10 bases between. The CDR3 spans 14 residues. CDR3 in DNA: TGCGCCAGCAGCTCGGGACCGACTAATTCACCCCTCCACTTT. Translating it yields CASSSGPTNSPLHF.

This clonotype came up once. The V call is TRBV7-9, the J call TRBJ1-4; weak D call: TRBD1 (6 bases). The CDR3 is 13 residues long. Germline assignment: CDR1 SEHNR and CDR2 FQNEAQ (reference sequence). V was clipped by 10 bases and J by 8 bases, with 17 bases between them. The CDR3 loop reads CATLHYREEKLFF. CDR3 DNA: TGTGCCACCCTCCACTACAGGGAAGAAAAACTGTTTTTT. The full variable domain, rest sourced from reference TRBV7-9 and TRBJ1-4, is DTGVSQNPRHKITKRGQNVTFRCDPISEHNRLYWYRQTLGQGPEFLTYFQNEAQLEKSRLLSDRFSAERPKGSFSTLEIQRTEQGDSAMYLCATLHYREEKLFFGSGTQLSVL.

This clonotype was detected only a few times. The V gene is TRBV4-1, the J gene TRBJ2-6; tentatively, D is TRBD1 or TRBD2 (5 bases each). The CDR3 is made up of 17 amino acids. CDR1 is MGHRA and CDR2 is YSYEKL in the germline V gene. The V and J ends lost 1 base and 4 bases respectively, with 14 bases between them. In DNA, the CDR3 is TGCGCCAGCAGCCAAGGCCCGGGGCGCGGGGGGGCCAACGTCCTGACTTTC. This sequence encodes CASSQGPGRGGANVLTF.

In its sample, this clonotype was seen many times. This chain uses TRBV20-1 with TRBJ2-7; tentative D call: TRBD1 (6 bases). With 0 bases removed from V and 5 bases from J, the gap between germline ends came to 14 bases. CDR1 DFQATT and CDR2 SNEGSKA come from the germline V gene (reference sequence). This CDR3 has 14 residues. The CDR3, as DNA: TGCAGTGCTAGAGATGCCAGGGGCTCTAACGAGCAGTACGTC. Residues: CSARDARGSNEQYV.

This clonotype was counted ten times or more. This chain uses TRBV21-1 with TRBJ2-2; the DNA was not compared with TRBD1, the D call given in the table. TRBV21-1 represents a pseudogene. The CDR3 sequence is 18 residues long. CDR3 nucleotide sequence: TGTGCCAGCAGCAAAGGATACAGGGTAACGGAGATCACCGGGGAGCTGTTTTTT. This encodes CASSKGYRVTEITGELFF.

This clonotype was counted at least ten times. The chain carries TRBV6-6 and TRBJ2-2; TRBD1 aligns across 7 bases. The germline V gene has CDR1 MNHNY and CDR2 SVGAGI (reference sequence). This CDR3 region has 16 residues. J lost 2 bases, V lost 7 bases, and 10 bases had no gene match. CDR3: CASTTQRDRNTGELFF. The CDR3 DNA sequence: TGTGCCAGCACCACACAACGGGACAGAAACACCGGGGAGCTGTTTTTT.

This clonotype was observed a few times. The V gene is TRBV12-3 or TRBV12-4, the J gene TRBJ2-2; 10 bases line up with TRBD1. The CDR3 has 15 residues. J was trimmed by 6 bases and V by 6 bases; bases with no gene match: 7. In nucleotides, the CDR3 is TGTGCCAGCAGCCGGACAGGGGGGTTAGCCGGGGAGCTGTTTTTT. Protein: CASSRTGGLAGELFF.

This clonotype appeared many times. The genes are TRBV6-5 and TRBJ2-2; TRBD1 is a possible D gene (6 bases). V lost 2 bases to trimming and J lost 5 bases, with 12 bases between them. The V gene's germline CDR1 is MNHEY and CDR2 SVGAGI. This CDR3 has 15 amino acids. CDR3 region: CASSYSQGTTGELFF. The CDR3 nucleotides are TGTGCCAGCAGTTACAGCCAGGGGACGACCGGGGAGCTGTTTTTT.

At least ten counts were recorded for this clonotype. The gene calls are TRBV12-3 or TRBV12-4 and TRBJ1-5; possible D gene TRBD1, 6 bases. The CDR3 spans 13 residues. Trimming left V 8 bases short and J 7 bases short, with 15 bases between. In DNA, the CDR3 is TGTGCCAGCGCGGGGGGGGCGGGGCAGCCCCAGCATTTT. Translated, it gives CASAGGAGQPQHF.